A selection of T cell receptor beta chains follows, all from one sample in a study of human T cells and chemical hapten exposure. Each CDR3 protein gets one entry after TCRdb re-called the RACE reads with MiXCR. The profile shows over 55,000 distinct CDR3 sequences, 11% of them singletons. This specimen consisted of whole blood, obtained in connection with sensitization to the hapten diphenylcyclopropenone (DPC). These receptors all stem from a woman aged 50 to 60 with alopecia areata. Some clones in this sample may be carry-over from other donors' samples. The CDR3 runs from the conserved cysteine through the conserved F or W. Fields, in order: J gene, V gene, CDR3 protein.

TRBJ1-5 | TRBV7-8 | CASSQRTGAGGNQPQHF
TRBJ2-6 | TRBV6-6 | CASSYSRQGANVLTF
TRBJ2-1 | TRBV7-9 | CASSLGVGGQEIMSSYNEQFF
TRBJ1-1 | TRBV27 | CASSLSRRLLLNTEAFF
TRBJ2-1 | TRBV7-2 | CASSLADLNYDYNEQFF
TRBJ1-5 | TRBV2 | CASTPRALSQPQHF
TRBJ2-1 | TRBV4-1 | CASSQDRAAEQFF
TRBJ1-1 | TRBV5-1 | CASSLTGASTEAFF
TRBJ2-7 | TRBV6-5 | CASKEQGWNEQYF
TRBJ2-5 | TRBV29-1 | CSVCRLSQETQYF
TRBJ1-1 | TRBV7-2 | CASSFRTGLEAFF
TRBJ1-1 | TRBV6-2/TRBV6-3 | CASSYGVGWNTEAFF
TRBJ1-6 | TRBV28 | CASSNRNNSPLHF
TRBJ1-5 | TRBV20-1 | CSAVSGLGRNQPQHF
TRBJ1-2 | TRBV24-1 | CATSDPLRNPYGYTF
TRBJ2-7 | TRBV21-1 | CASSKSLADARSF
TRBJ2-7 | TRBV10-2 | CASSRDAYYEQYF
TRBJ1-1 | TRBV6-5 | CASSYSMGDTEAFF
TRBJ1-5 | TRBV18 | CASSPGTRSNQPQHF
TRBJ2-5 | TRBV27 | CASSPWTSGRGQETQYF
TRBJ2-3 | TRBV27 | CASWGGHLADTQYF
TRBJ2-7 | TRBV28 | CASSSTGSEQYF
TRBJ1-5 | TRBV10-3 | CAITDSPNQPQHF
TRBJ2-5 | TRBV6-1 | CASSPVGGGQETQYF
TRBJ2-1 | TRBV4-1 | CASSQDLRTSGQFF
TRBJ2-3 | TRBV14 | CASSQGLQGFSTDTQYF
TRBJ2-2 | TRBV11-2 | CASSLDLKARTGELFF
TRBJ2-1 | TRBV28 | CASYRVWDNEQFF
TRBJ2-7 | TRBV27 | CASSYLAGTSYEQYF
TRBJ2-3 | TRBV28 | CASSQTVDTQYF
TRBJ2-5 | TRBV29-1 | CSARPGQIETQYF
TRBJ1-2 | TRBV18 | CASSPSYASANYGYTF
TRBJ2-1 | TRBV2 | CASSEGWGPYNEQFF
TRBJ2-3 | TRBV7-9 | CASSLALAGAVADTQYF
TRBJ2-2 | TRBV11-2 | CASRRIGTGELFF
TRBJ1-4 | TRBV19 | CASTSLHTGGGEKLFF
TRBJ1-3 | TRBV28 | CASSSQGGAGNTIYF
TRBJ1-5 | TRBV18 | CASSPRQGAGNQPQHF
TRBJ2-1 | TRBV6-2/TRBV6-3 | CASSDWTEQFF
TRBJ1-6 | TRBV2 | CASSEAPRQNSPLHF
TRBJ2-1 | TRBV29-1 | CSVERLAGGDNEQFF
TRBJ1-1 | TRBV6-5 | CASSSHPDRAGQAFF